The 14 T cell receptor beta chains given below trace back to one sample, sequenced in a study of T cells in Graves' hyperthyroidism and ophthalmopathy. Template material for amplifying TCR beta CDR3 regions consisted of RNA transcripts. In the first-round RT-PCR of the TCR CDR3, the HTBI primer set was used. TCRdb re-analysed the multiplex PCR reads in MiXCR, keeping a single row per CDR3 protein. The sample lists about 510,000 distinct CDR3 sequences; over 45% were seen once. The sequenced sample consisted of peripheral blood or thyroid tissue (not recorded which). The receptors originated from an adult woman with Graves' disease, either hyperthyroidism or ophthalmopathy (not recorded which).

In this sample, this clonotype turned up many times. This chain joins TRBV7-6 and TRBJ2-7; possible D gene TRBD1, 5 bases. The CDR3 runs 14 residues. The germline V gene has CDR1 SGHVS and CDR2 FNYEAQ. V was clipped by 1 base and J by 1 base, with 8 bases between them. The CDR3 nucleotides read TGTGCCAGCAGCTTAGAGACAGAGTCCTACGAGCAGTACTTC. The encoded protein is CASSLETESYEQYF.

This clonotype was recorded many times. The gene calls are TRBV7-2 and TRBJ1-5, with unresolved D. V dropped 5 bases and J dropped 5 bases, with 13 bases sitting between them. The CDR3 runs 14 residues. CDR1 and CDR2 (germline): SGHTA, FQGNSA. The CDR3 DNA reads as TGTGCCAGCAGCCAGAGGCTGGGAGATCAGCCCCAGCATTTT. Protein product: CASSQRLGDQPQHF.

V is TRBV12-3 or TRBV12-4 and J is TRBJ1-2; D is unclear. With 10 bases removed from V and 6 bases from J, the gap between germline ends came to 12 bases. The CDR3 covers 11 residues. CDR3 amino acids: CAIIDTNGYTF. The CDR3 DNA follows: TGTGCCATCATAGACACGAATGGCTACACCTTC.

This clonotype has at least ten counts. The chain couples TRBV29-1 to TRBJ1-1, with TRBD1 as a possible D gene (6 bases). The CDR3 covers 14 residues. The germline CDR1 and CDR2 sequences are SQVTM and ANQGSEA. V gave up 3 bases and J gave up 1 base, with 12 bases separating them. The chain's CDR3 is CSVERGLGNTEAFF. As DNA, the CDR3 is TGCAGCGTTGAGCGGGGGCTGGGGAACACTGAAGCTTTCTTT.

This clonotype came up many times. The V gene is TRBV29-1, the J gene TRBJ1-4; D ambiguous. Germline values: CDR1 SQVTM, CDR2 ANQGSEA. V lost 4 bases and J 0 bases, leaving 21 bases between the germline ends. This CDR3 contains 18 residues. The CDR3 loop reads CSVGLTAEPWATNEKLFF. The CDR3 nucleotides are TGCAGCGTTGGATTGACCGCCGAACCGTGGGCAACTAATGAAAAACTGTTTTTT.

In DNA, the CDR3 is TGTGCCAGCAGGGAGGACAGGCCCTACGAGCAGTACTTC. It codes for CASREDRPYEQYF. This chain joins TRBV2 and TRBJ2-7, with TRBD1 matching 7 bases. This CDR3 has 13 residues. Trimming cost V 6 bases and J 2 bases; bases outside gene matches: 4. Looked up from germline, CDR1 is SNHLY and CDR2 is FYNNEI.

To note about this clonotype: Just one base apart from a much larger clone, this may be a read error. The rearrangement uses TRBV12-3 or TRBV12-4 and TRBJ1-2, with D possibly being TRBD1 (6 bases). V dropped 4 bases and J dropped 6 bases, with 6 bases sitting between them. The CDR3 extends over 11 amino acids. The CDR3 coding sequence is TGTGCCAGCAGTTACAGGGATGGCTACACCTTC. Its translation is CASSYRDGYTF.

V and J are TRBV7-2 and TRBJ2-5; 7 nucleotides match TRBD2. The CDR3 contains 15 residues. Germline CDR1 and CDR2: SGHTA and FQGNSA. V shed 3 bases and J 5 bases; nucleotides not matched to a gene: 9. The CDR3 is CASSLGSGGWETQYF. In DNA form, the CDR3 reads TGTGCCAGCAGCTTGGGGTCGGGAGGTTGGGAGACCCAGTACTTC. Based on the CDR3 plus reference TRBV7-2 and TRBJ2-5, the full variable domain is GAGVSQSPSNKVTEKGKDVELRCDPISGHTALYWYRQSLGQGLEFLIYFQGNSAPDKSGLPSDRFSAERTGGSVSTLTIQRTQQEDSAVYLCASSLGSGGWETQYFGPGTRLLVL.

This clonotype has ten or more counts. The CDR3: CASSQDKLEQYF. DNA for the CDR3: TGTGCCAGCAGCCAGGACAAGCTCGAGCAGTACTTC. This chain connects TRBV14 to TRBJ2-7, with D possibly matching TRBD1 (5 bases). This CDR3 region has 12 residues. V lost 3 bases to trimming and J lost 6 bases, with 9 bases between them. The germline V gene has CDR1 SGHDN and CDR2 FVKESK.

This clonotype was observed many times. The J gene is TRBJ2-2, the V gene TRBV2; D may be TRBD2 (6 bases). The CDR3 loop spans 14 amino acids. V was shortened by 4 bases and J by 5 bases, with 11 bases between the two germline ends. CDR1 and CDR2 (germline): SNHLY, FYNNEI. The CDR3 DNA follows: TGTGCCAGCAGTGCGGGGACTCGGACCGGGGAGCTGTTTTTT. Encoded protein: CASSAGTRTGELFF. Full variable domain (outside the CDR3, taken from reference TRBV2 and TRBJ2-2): EPEVTQTPSHQVTQMGQEVILRCVPISNHLYFYWYRQILGQKVEFLVSFYNNEISEKSEIFDDQFSVERPDGSNFTLKIRSTKLEDSAMYFCASSAGTRTGELFFGEGSRLTVL.

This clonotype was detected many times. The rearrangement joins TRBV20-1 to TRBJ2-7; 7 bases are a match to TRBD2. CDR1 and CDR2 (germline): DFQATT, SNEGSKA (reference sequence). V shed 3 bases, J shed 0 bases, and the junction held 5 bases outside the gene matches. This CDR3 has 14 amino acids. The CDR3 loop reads CSASTSVFSYEQYF. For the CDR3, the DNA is TGCAGTGCTAGCACTAGCGTCTTCTCCTACGAGCAGTACTTC.

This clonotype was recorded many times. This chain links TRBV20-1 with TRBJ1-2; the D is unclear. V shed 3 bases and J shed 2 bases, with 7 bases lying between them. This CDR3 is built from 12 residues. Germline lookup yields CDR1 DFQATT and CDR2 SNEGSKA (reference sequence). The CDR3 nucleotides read TGCAGTGCTAGCGTGGAAAACTATGGCTACACCTTC. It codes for CSASVENYGYTF.

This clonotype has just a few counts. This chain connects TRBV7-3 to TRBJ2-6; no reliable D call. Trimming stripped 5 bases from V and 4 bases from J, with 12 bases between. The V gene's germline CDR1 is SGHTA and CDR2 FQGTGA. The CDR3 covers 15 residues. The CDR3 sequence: CASSQGFSGANVLTF. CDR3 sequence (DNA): TGTGCCAGCAGCCAAGGGTTTTCCGGGGCCAACGTCCTGACTTTC.

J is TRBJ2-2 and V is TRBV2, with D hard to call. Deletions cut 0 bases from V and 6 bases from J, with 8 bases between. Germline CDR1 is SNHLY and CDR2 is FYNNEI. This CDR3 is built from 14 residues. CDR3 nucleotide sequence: TGTGCCAGCAGTGAAGCCATCCCTTCCGGGGAGCTGTTTTTT. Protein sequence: CASSEAIPSGELFF.